These T cell receptor beta chains were read from a single sample in a study of beta chain features in type 1 diabetes. Generated by immunoSEQ multiplex PCR, the TCRdb table keeps only in-frame clones and is missing some. The sample lists 250,000 or so clones, less than 35% occurring once. The sequenced sample was central memory CD4+ T cells from blood. These receptors all stem from a man aged 25-45 years in good health. Each CDR3 is given with its conserved first and last residue. The D gene is left open where the match is weak. Size is stated for part of the rows, as once, few or many counts, or as a class when the clone is expanded.

TRBJ2-5	TRBV11-2	few	TRBD2	CASSLGALAGGPHETQYF	TGTGCCAGCAGCTTAGGGGCACTAGCGGGAGGGCCTCATGAGACCCAGTACTTC
TRBJ2-5	TRBV15	NA	TRBD1	CATSRAPTGGETQYF	TGTGCCACCAGCAGAGCCCCTACAGGGGGGGAGACCCAGTACTTC
TRBJ2-1	TRBV4-3	NA	NA	CASSQGRRGDEQFF	TGCGCCAGCAGCCAGGGCAGGCGGGGCGATGAGCAGTTCTTC
TRBJ1-1	TRBV29-1	NA	NA	CSVGGGRTEAFF	TGCAGCGTTGGAGGGGGAAGAACTGAAGCTTTCTTT
TRBJ2-2	TRBV7-7	NA	NA	CASSWLSNTGELFF	TGTGCCAGCAGCTGGCTTTCGAACACCGGGGAGCTGTTTTTT
TRBJ2-7	TRBV6-5	NA	NA	CASTQNRAGAYEQYF	TGTGCCAGCACCCAAAACAGAGCAGGGGCGTACGAGCAGTACTTC
TRBJ2-7	TRBV7-2	NA	TRBD1	CASSPHAGGVSEQYF	TGTGCCAGCAGCCCCCATGCAGGGGGCGTTAGCGAGCAGTACTTC
TRBJ1-4	TRBV5-1	NA	TRBD1	CASSARQGTNEKLFF	TGCGCCAGCAGCGCGAGACAGGGTACTAATGAAAAACTGTTTTTT
TRBJ1-5	TRBV2	NA	TRBD1	CASSDRTGGNQPQHF	TGTGCCAGCAGCGATAGGACAGGGGGCAATCAGCCCCAGCATTTT
TRBJ2-7	TRBV29-1	few	NA	CSVVRSTEQYF	TGCAGCGTTGTTCGGTCAACCGAGCAGTACTTC
TRBJ2-7	TRBV18	NA	NA	CASSPPSAGYEQYF	TGTGCCAGCTCACCACCCTCGGCAGGCTACGAGCAGTACTTC
TRBJ2-7	TRBV7-6	NA	TRBD2	CASSLGSGGTNHEQYF	TGTGCCAGCAGCTTAGGATCGGGCGGGACTAACCACGAGCAGTACTTC
TRBJ2-1	TRBV9	NA	TRBD2	CASSGKLAGDYNEQFF	TGTGCCAGCAGCGGGAAACTAGCGGGAGACTACAATGAGCAGTTCTTC
TRBJ1-2	TRBV10-3	few	NA	CAISGRDYGYTF	TGTGCCATCAGTGGCAGAGATTATGGCTACACCTTC
TRBJ2-3	TRBV6-5	NA	NA	CAAGEDTQYF	TGTGCCGCCGGGGAAGATACGCAGTATTTT
TRBJ2-5	TRBV2	NA	TRBD2	CASTGGEYQETQYF	TGTGCCAGCACCGGGGGGGAGTACCAAGAGACCCAGTACTTC
TRBJ1-2	TRBV25-1	once	NA	CASSDAGKNYGYTF	TGTGCCAGCAGTGACGCCGGGAAAAACTATGGCTACACCTTC
TRBJ2-5	TRBV30	NA	NA	CAWRPRGRQETQYF	TGTGCCTGGAGGCCTCGGGGGCGTCAAGAGACCCAGTACTTC
TRBJ1-1	TRBV21-1	few	NA	CASSPVSTEAFF	TGTGCCAGCAGCCCAGTTAGCACTGAAGCTTTCTTT
TRBJ2-4	TRBV29-1	few	NA	CSVEEGSTAKNIQYF	TGCAGCGTTGAAGAGGGGAGTACAGCCAAAAACATTCAGTACTTC
TRBJ2-3	TRBV6-5	NA	NA	CASSPGGDTQYF	TGTGCCAGCAGCCCTGGGGGAGATACGCAGTATTTT